The 12 T cell receptor beta chains below come from one sample, sequenced in a study of cytomegalovirus exposure and HLA in healthy donors. Only in-frame clones appear in the TCRdb table, and some are missing; sequencing was by immunoSEQ multiplex PCR. The sample has around 300,000 clones; approximately 91% are singletons. The sample consisted of PBMCs. These receptor sequences come from a man aged 30-40 years in good health and CMV-seronegative.

This chain links TRBV6-1 with TRBJ2-3; TRBD1 matches 10 bases. The CDR3 is 14 residues long. V shed 7 bases, J shed 1 base, and the junction held 2 bases outside the gene matches. The V gene's germline CDR1 is MNHNS and CDR2 SASEGT. The CDR3 nucleotides are TGTGCCAGCACTGACAGGGGGCGCACAGATACGCAGTATTTT. Its protein product is CASTDRGRTDTQYF.

The rearrangement links TRBV2 to TRBJ1-2, with D tentatively TRBD1 (5 bases). CDR1 is SNHLY, CDR2 FYNNEI, per germline. This CDR3 spans 15 amino acids. V dropped 0 bases and J dropped 4 bases, with 12 bases sitting between them. This CDR3 reads CASSEAERGTYGYTF. The CDR3 DNA is TGTGCCAGCAGTGAAGCGGAAAGGGGTACCTATGGCTACACCTTC.

The V and J genes are TRBV10-3 and TRBJ2-7, with D unclear. Trimming stripped 0 bases from V and 3 bases from J, with 6 bases between. There are 13 residues in the CDR3. CDR1 is ENHRY, CDR2 SYGVKD, per germline. CDR3 DNA sequence: TGTGCCATCAGTGAGTCGAACAGCTACGAGCAGTACTTC. Amino acids: CAISESNSYEQYF.

This clone was recorded once. The chain has TRBV5-4 and TRBJ2-1; 12 bases match TRBD2. CDR1 and CDR2 (germline): SGHNT, YYREEE (reference sequence). The CDR3 totals 15 residues. J gave up 10 bases and V 4 bases, and 9 bases lay outside the gene matches. CDR3 in amino acids: CASSPASGGAGEQFF. CDR3 in DNA: TGTGCCAGCAGCCCCGCTAGCGGGGGGGCGGGGGAGCAGTTCTTC.

This clone was counted many times. The chain links TRBV10-3 to TRBJ1-5; perhaps TRBD1 as D (6 bases). Germline V gene data show CDR1 as ENHRY and CDR2 as SYGVKD. The CDR3 extends over 15 amino acids. Deletions cut 4 bases from V and 4 bases from J, with 14 bases between. The CDR3 sequence is CAISAEGRGNQPQHF. The CDR3 nucleotides are TGTGCCATCAGTGCCGAGGGGAGGGGGAATCAGCCCCAGCATTTT.

V is TRBV7-9 and J is TRBJ2-3; no definite D call. This CDR3 has 15 residues. The germline V gene has CDR1 SEHNR and CDR2 FQNEAQ (reference sequence). Trimming took 2 bases from V and 2 from J, leaving 11 bases between them. For the CDR3, the DNA is TGTGCCAGCAGCTTACCCGGGTCCCCCACAGATACGCAGTATTTT. Translation gives CASSLPGSPTDTQYF.

This clone has only one observation. The gene calls are TRBV6-5 and TRBJ1-4; D remains ambiguous. This CDR3 has 15 amino acids. Germline values: CDR1 MNHEY, CDR2 SVGAGI. The germline V and J ends were trimmed by 6 bases and 0 bases, with 11 bases remaining between them. This CDR3 reads CASRPRQATNEKLFF. The CDR3 nucleotides read TGTGCCAGCAGACCCCGCCAGGCAACTAATGAAAAACTGTTTTTT.

The chain links TRBV25-1 to TRBJ1-6, with D possibly TRBD1 on 5 matching bases. The V end was cut by 2 bases, the J end by 9 bases, with 17 bases between. CDR1 MGHDK and CDR2 SYGVNS come from the germline V gene. The length of the CDR3 is 16 residues. In DNA form, the CDR3 reads TGTGCCAGCAGTGAAAACGGAGGGGCAGGGCGTTCACCCCTCCACTTT. This sequence encodes CASSENGGAGRSPLHF.

The rearrangement uses TRBV18 and TRBJ2-7; D possibly corresponds to TRBD1 (5 bases). CDR1 is KGHSH and CDR2 is LQKENI in the germline V gene. The ends were cut back, 3 bases at V and 0 bases at J, with 6 bases in the middle. The CDR3 covers 13 residues. For the CDR3, the DNA is TGTGCCAGCTCACCGACAGACTCCTACGAGCAGTACTTC. Translated: CASSPTDSYEQYF. Full variable domain (missing parts from reference TRBV18 and TRBJ2-7): NAGVMQNPRHLVRRRGQEARLRCSPMKGHSHVYWYRQLPEEGLKFMVYLQKENIIDESGMPKERFSAEFPKEGPSILRIQQVVRGDSAAYFCASSPTDSYEQYFGPGTRLTVT.

V is TRBV14 and J is TRBJ2-1; 12 positions match TRBD2. Germline CDR1 and CDR2: SGHDN and FVKESK. The ends lost 4 bases at V and 4 bases at J; junction bases unmatched: 2. CDR3 length: 15 residues. CDR3 region: CASSPTSGGYNEQFF. The DNA of the CDR3 is TGTGCCAGCAGCCCTACTAGCGGGGGGTACAATGAGCAGTTCTTC.

V gene TRBV2 combines with J gene TRBJ2-2; possibly TRBD1 for D (6 bases). CDR3 length equals 12 residues. Trimming stripped 5 bases from V and 6 bases from J, with 7 bases between. CDR1 SNHLY and CDR2 FYNNEI come from the germline V gene. This chain's CDR3 is CASSTGSGELFF. Here the CDR3 DNA reads TGTGCCAGCAGTACAGGGTCCGGGGAGCTGTTTTTT.

This chain connects TRBV6-6 to TRBJ1-2; D is possibly TRBD1 (5 bases). Germline-derived CDR1 and CDR2 are MNHNY and SVGAGI (reference sequence). Trimming took 2 bases from V and 8 from J, leaving 6 bases between them. The CDR3 is 11 amino acids. The CDR3, as DNA: TGTGCCAGCAGTTACGGGGGGGGCTACACCTTC. This encodes CASSYGGGYTF.